This TCR beta chain was captured by sequencing in a study of blood T cells in healthy people across ages. Study observations and caveats: From one million sequenced T cells, diversity estimates were lower bounds.

There were at least 5.5 micrograms of total RNA extracted from every sample. As for this clonotype: Its antigen remains unknown.

Alongside a J-beta primer mix, a sample-barcoded 5' primer served in a second PCR lasting about 7 to 12 cycles. TCRdb recomputed calls from the 5' RACE reads with MiXCR, one row per CDR3 protein. Of about 640,000 distinct CDR3 sequences in the sample, about 54% were seen once. V was pared by 7 bases and J by 7 bases, with 16 bases of the junction left unmatched. This CDR3 is built from 15 residues. From germline, CDR1 is DFQATT and CDR2 SNEGSKA (reference sequence). The chain links TRBV20-1 to TRBJ1-5, with 7 bases fitting TRBD1. This receptor was taken from a man in his fifties or sixties in good health. Sample: blood. The CDR3 loop is CSGQGQWGLGQPQHF. CDR3 bases: TGCAGTGGACAGGGACAGTGGGGGTTAGGCCAGCCCCAGCATTTT.